The sequence of this T cell receptor beta chain was determined in a study of blood T cell repertoires in COVID-19 (dated by TCRdb to the early 2020s). Background for the entire study: Samples covering the acute and convalescent phases of COVID-19 were provided by collaborators in the United States, Italy and Spain. Where HLA class I and class II types were available, the types were taken from metadata supplied by the sample provider, not from assay-based typing. The material from the prospective study consisted of cDNA or gDNA derived from T cells, B-cell-depleted T cells, or PBMCs. The samples were drawn from the first 160 participants of the ongoing ImmuneRACE study and from about 1,200 subjects provided by 6 global collaborators. The repertoires were released in a freely available public database meant as a resource for research on the immune response to SARS-CoV-2. Sample metadata almost always included a de-identified subject ID, COVID-19 status, age in years and sex. Deeply sampled blood TCRbeta repertoires from subjects exposed to, actively infected with, or recovered from COVID-19 were included in the dataset. Broad study findings and their caveats: The amount of clinical and demographic metadata varied by source and participant and was provided uncurated.

The immunoSEQ Assay, a bias-controlled multiplex PCR, was used to amplify TCRbeta CDR3 regions from genomic DNA. In the original analysis: The number of nucleated cells in each sample was estimated from the amplification of reference gene primers within the assay. Sequence reads were collapsed and filtered to measure the absolute abundance of every unique TCRbeta CDR3 rearrangement. For each sample, productive Simpson clonality was calculated by taking the square root of Simpson's diversity index across productive rearrangements. TCRdb provides this immuneACCESS table in a form limited to in-frame rearrangements. Some clones are lacking; in checked studies, under half of them reflect an unresolved V gene, and why the rest are absent is not known. Clone size and the V and J calls come from that table; the DNA yielded D and trimming. Across this sample there are over 150,000 clones, with about 88% seen only once. Of the sample, around 7% falls within the top ten clones.

CDR3 length: 14 amino acids, cysteine to phenylalanine. Just the 42-base CDR3 DNA is kept, in frame starting at base 1. The V end loses 3 bases and the J end loses 3 bases, and a stretch of 13 bases separates them. The germline V gene sets CDR1 to SGHRS and CDR2 to YFSETQ. In the prospective study, participants were roughly 18 to 100 years old, resided in about two dozen geographic areas of the United States, and were enrolled through a virtual design. To assign participants to cohorts, the prospective study relied on clinical history that participants themselves reported in a screening survey and a study questionnaire. Recovered participants in ImmuneRACE Cohort 3 were defined by two consecutive negative NP/OP PCR tests, clearance by a healthcare professional, or resolution of symptoms. Each participant in the prospective study had whole blood, serum and a nasopharyngeal or oropharyngeal swab collected by mobile phlebotomists. Additional blood draws and questionnaires over an approximately 2-month period could optionally be provided by prospective study participants. Before DNA extraction, prospective study blood samples were shipped either frozen or at room temperature.

A remark on this clone: Its antigen is unknown. Base qualities are not at hand, and no much larger clone is one base apart.

Rearrangement joined TRBV5-1 to TRBJ2-7; the D region possibly corresponds to TRBD1 (5 bases align). The receptor was derived from a woman aged 45-65 years who had recovered from COVID-19. The sample comprised PBMCs or T cells enriched from blood (not recorded which). The sequenced DNA: TGCGCCAGCAGCTCAACAGGTTCGGGCTACGAGCAGTACTTC. Translated, it reads CASSSTGSGYEQYF.